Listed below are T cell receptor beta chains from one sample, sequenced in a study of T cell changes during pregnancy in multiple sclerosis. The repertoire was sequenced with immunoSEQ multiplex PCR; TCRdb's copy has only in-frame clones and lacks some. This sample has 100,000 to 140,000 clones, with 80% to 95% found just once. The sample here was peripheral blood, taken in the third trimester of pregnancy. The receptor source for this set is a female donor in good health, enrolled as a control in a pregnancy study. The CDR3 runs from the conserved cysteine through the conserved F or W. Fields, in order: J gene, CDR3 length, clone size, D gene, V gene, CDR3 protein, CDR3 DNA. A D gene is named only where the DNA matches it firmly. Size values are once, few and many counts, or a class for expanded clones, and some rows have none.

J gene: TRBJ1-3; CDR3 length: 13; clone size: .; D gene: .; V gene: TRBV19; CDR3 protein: CAMRPASGNTIYF; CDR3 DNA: TGTGCCATGCGGCCTGCTAGCGGAAACACCATATATTTT
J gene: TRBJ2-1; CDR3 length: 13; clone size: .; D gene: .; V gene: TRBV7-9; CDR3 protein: CASSLGWENEQFF; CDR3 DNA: TGTGCCAGCAGCTTAGGGTGGGAGAATGAGCAGTTCTTC
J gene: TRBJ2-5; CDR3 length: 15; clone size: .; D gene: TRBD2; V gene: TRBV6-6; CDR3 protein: CASILGLETSETQYF; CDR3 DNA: TGTGCCAGCATTTTAGGACTAGAGACTTCAGAGACCCAGTACTTC
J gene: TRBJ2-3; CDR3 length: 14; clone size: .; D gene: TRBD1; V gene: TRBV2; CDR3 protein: CASQTGQRTDTQYF; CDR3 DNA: TGTGCCAGTCAGACGGGACAGCGCACAGATACGCAGTATTTT
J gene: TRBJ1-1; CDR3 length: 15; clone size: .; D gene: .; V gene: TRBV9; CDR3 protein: CASSVVEGLGTEAFF; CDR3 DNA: TGTGCCAGCAGCGTAGTGGAGGGCTTGGGCACTGAAGCTTTCTTT
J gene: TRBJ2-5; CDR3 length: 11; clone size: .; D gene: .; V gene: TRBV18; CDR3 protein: CASQFQETQYF; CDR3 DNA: TGTGCCAGCCAATTCCAAGAGACCCAGTACTTC
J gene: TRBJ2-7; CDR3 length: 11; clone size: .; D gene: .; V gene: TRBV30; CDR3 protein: CAWTRRGEQYF; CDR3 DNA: TGTGCCTGGACCAGGAGGGGCGAGCAGTACTTC
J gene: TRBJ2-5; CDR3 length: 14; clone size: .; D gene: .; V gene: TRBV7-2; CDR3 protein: CASSGGMSAETQYF; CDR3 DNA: TGTGCCAGCAGTGGGGGGATGTCGGCTGAGACCCAGTACTTC
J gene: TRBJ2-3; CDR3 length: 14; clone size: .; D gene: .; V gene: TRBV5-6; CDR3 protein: CASRWDWDTDTQYF; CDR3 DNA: TGTGCCAGCAGGTGGGACTGGGACACAGATACGCAGTATTTT
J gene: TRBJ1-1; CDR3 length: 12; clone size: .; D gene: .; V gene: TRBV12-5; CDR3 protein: CASGFGNTEAFF; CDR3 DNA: TGTGCTAGTGGTTTCGGGAACACTGAAGCTTTCTTT
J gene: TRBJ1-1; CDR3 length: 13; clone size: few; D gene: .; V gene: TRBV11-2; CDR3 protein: CASSFRVNTEAFF; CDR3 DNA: TGTGCCAGCAGCTTCAGGGTTAACACTGAAGCTTTCTTT
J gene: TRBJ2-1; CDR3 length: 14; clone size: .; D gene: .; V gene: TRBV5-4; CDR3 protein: CASSLAGQGGEQFF; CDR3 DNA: TGTGCCAGCAGCTTGGCGGGCCAGGGTGGTGAGCAGTTCTTC
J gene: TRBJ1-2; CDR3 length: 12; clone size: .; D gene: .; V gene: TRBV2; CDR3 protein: CASSTDRRAQGF; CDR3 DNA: TGTGCCAGCAGTACCGATCGACGGGCGCAGGGCTTC
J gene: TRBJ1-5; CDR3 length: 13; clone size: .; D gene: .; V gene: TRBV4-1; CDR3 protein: CASSQEIGQPQHF; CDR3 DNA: TGCGCCAGCAGCCAAGAAATCGGTCAGCCCCAGCATTTT
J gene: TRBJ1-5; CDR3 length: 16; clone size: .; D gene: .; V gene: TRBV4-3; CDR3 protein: CASSQSPGNSNQPQHF; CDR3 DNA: TGCGCCAGCAGCCAATCCCCGGGTAATAGCAATCAGCCCCAGCATTTT